This TCR beta chain was observed in a study of T cell responses to AZD1222 COVID-19 vaccine. Only in-frame clones appear in the TCRdb table, and some are missing; sequencing was by immunoSEQ multiplex PCR. The sample lists 150,000 to 200,000 clones, about 90% occurring once. Overall study findings and caveats: Donors were largely white British and mainly female; clonal diversity was possibly underestimated. Distributed over spike, vaccine-associated CD4 TCRs predominated at 160-218 and 743-854.

About this clone: Its matching antigen is unknown.

Pooling covered second doses at about 4 or about 12 weeks. The CDR3 is 14 residues long. In germline, CDR1 is MDHEN, CDR2 SYDVKM. The V end was cut by 8 bases, the J end by 5 bases, with 18 bases between. The sequence derives from an adult who received the AZD1222 COVID-19 vaccine. Specimen: peripheral blood, collected 28 days after the second AZD1222 dose. V is TRBV28 and J is TRBJ2-5; no definite D call. CDR3 sequence (DNA): TGTGCCAGCCACAGACCGGCTCCCAGGGAGACCCAGTACTTC. It yields the protein CASHRPAPRETQYF.